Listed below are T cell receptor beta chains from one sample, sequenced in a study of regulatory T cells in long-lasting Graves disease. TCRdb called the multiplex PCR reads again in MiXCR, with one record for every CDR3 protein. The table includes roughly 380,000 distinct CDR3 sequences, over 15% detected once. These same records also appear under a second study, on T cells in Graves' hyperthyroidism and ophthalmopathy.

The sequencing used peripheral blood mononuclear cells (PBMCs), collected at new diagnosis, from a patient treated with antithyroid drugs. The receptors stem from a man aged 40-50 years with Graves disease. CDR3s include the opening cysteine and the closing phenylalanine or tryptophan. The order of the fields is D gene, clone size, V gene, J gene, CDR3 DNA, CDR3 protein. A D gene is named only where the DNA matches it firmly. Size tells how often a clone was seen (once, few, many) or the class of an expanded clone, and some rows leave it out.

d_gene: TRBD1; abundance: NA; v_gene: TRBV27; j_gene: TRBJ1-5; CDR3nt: TGTGCCAGCAGTTCAATGGCTCTGACAGGGGGAGTCCTCGATCAGCCCCAGCATTTT; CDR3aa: CASSSMALTGGVLDQPQHF
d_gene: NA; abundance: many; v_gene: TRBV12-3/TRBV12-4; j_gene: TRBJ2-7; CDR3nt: TGTGCCAGCAGTCCACACGGACAGAATGAATACGAGCAGTACTTC; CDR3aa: CASSPHGQNEYEQYF
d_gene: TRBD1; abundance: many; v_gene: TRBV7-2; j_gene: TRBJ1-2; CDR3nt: TGTGCCAGCAGCCCTGGACAGGCCCGAGGGTACACCTTC; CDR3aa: CASSPGQARGYTF
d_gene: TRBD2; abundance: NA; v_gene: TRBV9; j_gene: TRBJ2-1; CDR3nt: TGTGCCAGCAGCGTAGAGGTTAGCGGGGGCCCAATATACAATGAGCAGTTCTTC; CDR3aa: CASSVEVSGGPIYNEQFF
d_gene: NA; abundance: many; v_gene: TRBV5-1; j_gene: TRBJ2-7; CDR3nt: TGCGCCAGCAGCCCCGAAACCTCCCGCGAGCAGTACTTC; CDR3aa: CASSPETSREQYF
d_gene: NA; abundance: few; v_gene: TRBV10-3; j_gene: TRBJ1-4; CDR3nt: TGTGCCATCAGTGGATCCCAGGGTAGAACTAATGAAAAACTGTTTTTT; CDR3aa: CAISGSQGRTNEKLFF
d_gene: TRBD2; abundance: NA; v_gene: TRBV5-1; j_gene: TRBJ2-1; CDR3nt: TGCGCCAGCAGCCCCTTCAGCGGGGGGCTCACCTACAATGAGCAGTTCTTC; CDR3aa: CASSPFSGGLTYNEQFF
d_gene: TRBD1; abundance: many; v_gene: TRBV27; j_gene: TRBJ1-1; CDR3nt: TGTGCCAGCAGCCAGACAGGGGCACTGAACACTGAAGCTTTCTTT; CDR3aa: CASSQTGALNTEAFF
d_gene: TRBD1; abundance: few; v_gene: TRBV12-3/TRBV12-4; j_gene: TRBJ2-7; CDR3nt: TGTGCCAGCAGTCCTGGACAGGGGGCCGACGAGCAGTACTTC; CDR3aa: CASSPGQGADEQYF
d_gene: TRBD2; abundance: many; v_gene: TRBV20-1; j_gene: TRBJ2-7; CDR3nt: TGCAGTGCTAGAGATCCGCGGGGGGGCTCCTACGAGCAGTACTTC; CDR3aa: CSARDPRGGSYEQYF
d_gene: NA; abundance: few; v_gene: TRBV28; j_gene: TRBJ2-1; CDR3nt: TGTGCCAGCAGTTTGGGAGGGGGCAGGAATGAGCAGTTCTTC; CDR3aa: CASSLGGGRNEQFF
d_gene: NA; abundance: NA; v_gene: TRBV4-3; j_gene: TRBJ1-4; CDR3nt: TGCGCCAGCAGCCAGCTGGGACTGAGGGCCGAAAAACTGTTTTTT; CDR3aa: CASSQLGLRAEKLFF
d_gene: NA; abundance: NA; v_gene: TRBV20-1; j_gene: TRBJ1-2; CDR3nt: TGCAGTGCTAGAGAGATTCCCCGGCACAGGTTTGGCTACACCTTC; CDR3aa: CSAREIPRHRFGYTF
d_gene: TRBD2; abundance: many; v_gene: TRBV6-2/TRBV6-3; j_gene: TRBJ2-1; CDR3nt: TGTGCCAGCATACTAGCGGGGGGGTGGAATGAGCAGTTCTTC; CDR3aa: CASILAGGWNEQFF
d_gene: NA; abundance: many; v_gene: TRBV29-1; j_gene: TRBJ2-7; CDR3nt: TGCAGCGTTGCCTGGACAACATATTACGAGCAGTACTTC; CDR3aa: CSVAWTTYYEQYF
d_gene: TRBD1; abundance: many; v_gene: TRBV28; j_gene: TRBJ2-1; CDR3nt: TGTGCCAGCAGTCCCACAGGGGGACATGTCAATGAGCAGTTCTTC; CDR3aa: CASSPTGGHVNEQFF
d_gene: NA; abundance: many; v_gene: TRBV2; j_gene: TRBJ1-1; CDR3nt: TGTGCCACCCTTCCGAGGGAGTTGAACGCTGAAGCTTTCTTT; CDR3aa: CATLPRELNAEAFF
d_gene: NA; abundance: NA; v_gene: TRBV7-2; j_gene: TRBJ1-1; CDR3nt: TGTGCCAGCAGCTTAGGTGGGCTTTACACTGAAGCTTTCTTT; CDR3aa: CASSLGGLYTEAFF
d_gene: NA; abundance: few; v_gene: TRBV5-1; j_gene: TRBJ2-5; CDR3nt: TGCGCCAGCAGCTTTATGGACAGCCACGGAGAGACCCAGTACTTC; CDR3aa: CASSFMDSHGETQYF
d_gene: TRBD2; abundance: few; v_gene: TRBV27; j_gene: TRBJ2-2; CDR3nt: TGTGCCAGCAGTTTATCGGGGGGGAAGTACACCGGGGAGCTGTTTTTT; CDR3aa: CASSLSGGKYTGELFF
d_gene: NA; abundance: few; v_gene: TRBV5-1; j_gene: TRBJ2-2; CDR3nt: TGCGCCAGCAGCCATGATCCAGCGGCCAACACCGGGGAGCTGTTTTTT; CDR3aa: CASSHDPAANTGELFF
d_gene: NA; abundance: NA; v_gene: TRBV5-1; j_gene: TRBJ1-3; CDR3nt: TGCGCCAGTAAACAGGGCTCTGGAAACACCATATATTTT; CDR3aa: CASKQGSGNTIYF
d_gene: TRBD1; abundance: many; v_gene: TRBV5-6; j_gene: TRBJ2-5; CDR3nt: TGTGCCAGCAGCTCAATGACAGGGGGAGAGACCCAGTACTTC; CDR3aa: CASSSMTGGETQYF
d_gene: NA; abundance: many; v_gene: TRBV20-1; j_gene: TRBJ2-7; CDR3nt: TGCAGTGCTAGAGAGGTGGACCATTCCTACGAGCAGTACTTC; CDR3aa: CSAREVDHSYEQYF
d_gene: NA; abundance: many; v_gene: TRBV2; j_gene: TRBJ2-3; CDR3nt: TGTGCCAGCCGGGGCCGGTATTCTAGCACAGATACGCAGTATTTT; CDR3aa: CASRGRYSSTDTQYF
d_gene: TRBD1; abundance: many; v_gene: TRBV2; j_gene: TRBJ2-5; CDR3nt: TGTGCCAGCGGGGACAGGACCCAAGAGACCCAGTACTTC; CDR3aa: CASGDRTQETQYF
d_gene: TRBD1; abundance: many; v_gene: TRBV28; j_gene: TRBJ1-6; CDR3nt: TGTGCCAGCAGTTACCCAGACAGGGATAATTCACCCCTCCACTTT; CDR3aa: CASSYPDRDNSPLHF
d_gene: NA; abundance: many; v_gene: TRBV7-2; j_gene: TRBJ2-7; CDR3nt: TGTGCCAGCAGCACCGCCATAGACAGCAGCTACGAGCAGTACTTC; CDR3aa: CASSTAIDSSYEQYF
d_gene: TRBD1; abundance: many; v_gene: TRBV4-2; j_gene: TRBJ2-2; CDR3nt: TGTGCCAGCAGCCAAGAATATCGACAGGGGAGCACCGGGGAGCTGTTTTTT; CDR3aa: CASSQEYRQGSTGELFF
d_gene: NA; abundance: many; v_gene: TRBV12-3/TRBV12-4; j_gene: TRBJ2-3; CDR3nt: TGTGCCAGCAGTTTTTCCTGGGATACGCAGTATTTT; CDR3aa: CASSFSWDTQYF
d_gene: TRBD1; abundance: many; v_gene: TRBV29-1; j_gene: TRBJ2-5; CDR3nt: TGCAGCGTTGAGCCGACAGGGGGGAATGGAGAGACCCAGTACTTC; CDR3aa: CSVEPTGGNGETQYF
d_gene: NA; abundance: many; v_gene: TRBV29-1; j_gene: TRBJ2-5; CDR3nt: TGCAGCGTTGAACATAGCCAAGAGACCCAGTACTTC; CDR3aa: CSVEHSQETQYF
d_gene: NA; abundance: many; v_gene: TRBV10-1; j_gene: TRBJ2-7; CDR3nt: TGCGCCAGCAGTGAGTCGGTCGGCCCCTACGAGCAGTACTTC; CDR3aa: CASSESVGPYEQYF
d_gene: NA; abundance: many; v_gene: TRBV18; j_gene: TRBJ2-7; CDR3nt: TGTGCCAGCTCAGCCCAGGGAATCTACGAGCAGTACTTC; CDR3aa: CASSAQGIYEQYF
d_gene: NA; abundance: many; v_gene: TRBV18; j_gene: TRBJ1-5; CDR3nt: TGTGCCAGCTCACCGGGGGCAGGGAATCAGCCCCAGCATTTT; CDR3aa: CASSPGAGNQPQHF
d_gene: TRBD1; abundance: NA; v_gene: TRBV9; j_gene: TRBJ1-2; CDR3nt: TGTGCCAGCAGCCCCCCAGGGGGGGTCTATGGCTACACCTTC; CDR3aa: CASSPPGGVYGYTF
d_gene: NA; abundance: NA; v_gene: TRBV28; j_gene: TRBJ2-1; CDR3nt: TGTGCCAGCAGTTCCGGGACACCTTTATACAATGAGCGGTTCTTC; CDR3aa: CASSSGTPLYNERFF
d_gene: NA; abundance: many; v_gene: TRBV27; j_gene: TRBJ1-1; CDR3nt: TGTGCCCATGCGCCGAGACGGGGATTAACTGAAGCTTTCTTT; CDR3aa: CAHAPRRGLTEAFF
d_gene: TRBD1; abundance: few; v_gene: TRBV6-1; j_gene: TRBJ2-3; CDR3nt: TGTGCCAGCAGTCGTTTTCAGGGGGCCGATACGCAGTATTTT; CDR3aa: CASSRFQGADTQYF
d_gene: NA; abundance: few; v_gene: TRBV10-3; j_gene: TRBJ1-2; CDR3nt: TGTGCCATCAGTGATGGGGTTAACTATGGCTACACCTTC; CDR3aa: CAISDGVNYGYTF
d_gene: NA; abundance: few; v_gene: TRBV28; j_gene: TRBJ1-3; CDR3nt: TGTGCCAGCAGTTCATTAGGGAATGGAAACACCATATATTTT; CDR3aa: CASSSLGNGNTIYF
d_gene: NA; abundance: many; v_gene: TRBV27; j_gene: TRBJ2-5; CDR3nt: TGTGCCAGCAGCCTCGGGCCAGCGGAGACCCAGTACTTC; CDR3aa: CASSLGPAETQYF
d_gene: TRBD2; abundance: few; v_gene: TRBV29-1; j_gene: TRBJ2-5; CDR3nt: TGCAGCGCCGTACCCCTGGGACTAGCCGAGACCCAGTACTTC; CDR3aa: CSAVPLGLAETQYF
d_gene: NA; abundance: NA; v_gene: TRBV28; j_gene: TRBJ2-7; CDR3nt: TGTGCCAGCAGTTTGCAGGGGAACGAGCAGTACTTC; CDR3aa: CASSLQGNEQYF
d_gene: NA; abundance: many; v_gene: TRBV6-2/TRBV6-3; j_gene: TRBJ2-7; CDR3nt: TGTGCCAGCAGTTCACTCGCGTGGAGCTCTTACGAGCAGTACTTC; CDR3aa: CASSSLAWSSYEQYF
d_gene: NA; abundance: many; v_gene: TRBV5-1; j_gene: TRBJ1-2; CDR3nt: TGCGCCAGCAGCTTGGGAGGATCGGGAATGTATGGCTACACCTTC; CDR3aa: CASSLGGSGMYGYTF
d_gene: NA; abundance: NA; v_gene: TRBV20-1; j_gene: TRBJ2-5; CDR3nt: TGCAGTGCCCCGGGACGGACCCAAGAGACCCAGTACTTC; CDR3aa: CSAPGRTQETQYF
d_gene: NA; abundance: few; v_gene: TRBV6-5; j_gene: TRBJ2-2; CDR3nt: TGTGCCAGCAGTTACTCTGGGGGCCTGGGCACCGGGGAGCTGTTTTTT; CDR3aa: CASSYSGGLGTGELFF
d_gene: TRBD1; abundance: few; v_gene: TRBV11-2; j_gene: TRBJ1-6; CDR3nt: TGTGCCAGCAGCACGGACAGGTATTACCCACCCCTCCACTTT; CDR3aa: CASSTDRYYPPLHF
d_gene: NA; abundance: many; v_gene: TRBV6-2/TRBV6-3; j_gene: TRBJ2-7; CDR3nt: TGTGCCAGCAGTTACAGGGGTTCGTTTACCTACGAGCAGTACTTC; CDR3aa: CASSYRGSFTYEQYF
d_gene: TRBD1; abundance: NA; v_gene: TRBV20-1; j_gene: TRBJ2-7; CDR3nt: TGCAGTGCTACCCGGACAGGGATCGAGCAGTACTTC; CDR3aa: CSATRTGIEQYF
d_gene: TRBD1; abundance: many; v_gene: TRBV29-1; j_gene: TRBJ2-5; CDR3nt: TGCAGCGGGGGGACAGGGATGGAGACCCAGTACTTC; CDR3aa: CSGGTGMETQYF
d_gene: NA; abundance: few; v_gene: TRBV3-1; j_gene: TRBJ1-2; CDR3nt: TGTGCCAGCAGCCAACTGTGGGGGAACTATGGCTACACCTTC; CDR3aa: CASSQLWGNYGYTF